These T cell receptor beta chains were read from a single sample in a study of OX40 agonist ivuxolimab in advanced cancers. TCRdb's copy holds only in-frame clones and misses some; the assay was immunoSEQ multiplex PCR. The top ten hold roughly 4.6% of the sample, which has roughly 84,000 clones, approximately 81% seen once. The source material was CD4+ or CD8+ T cells sorted from blood, sampled in a trial of the OX40 agonist ivuxolimab. These receptors were taken from an adult with an advanced solid tumor such as melanoma, head and neck, liver or kidney cancer. Each CDR3 is given with its conserved first and last residue. A D gene is named only where the DNA matches it firmly. Some rows mark clone size as missing; the rest say once, few, many or name a class of expanded clone.

>TRBV27|TRBJ2-1|.|.
TGTGCCAGCAGTTTGGGGACAAGAACAATTGAGCAGTTCTTC
CASSLGTRTIEQFF
>TRBV7-2|TRBJ1-2|.|.
TGTGCCAGCAGCTCCGAATCGCAGGCGGGGATTCCCTATGGCTACACCTTC
CASSSESQAGIPYGYTF
>TRBV6-5|TRBJ1-1|TRBD1|.
TGTGCCAGCAGTTACTTTCAGACAGGGAGAACTGAAGCTTTCTTT
CASSYFQTGRTEAFF
>TRBV5-1|TRBJ2-7|.|.
TGCGCCAGCAGCTTTTTGACGGGGTACACATACGAGCAGTACTTC
CASSFLTGYTYEQYF
>TRBV5-4|TRBJ1-1|.|.
TGTGCCAGCAGCCCGGCTCAGGGAATCACTGAAGCTTTCTTT
CASSPAQGITEAFF
>TRBV6-5|TRBJ1-1|.|.
TGTGCCAGCAGTTACACCCCCGGGGCCAACACTGAAGCTTTCTTT
CASSYTPGANTEAFF
>TRBV11-3|TRBJ2-3|TRBD1|.
TGTGCCAGCAGCTTAGGAACGACAGGGCTAAGGATCCCCGATACGCAGTATTTT
CASSLGTTGLRIPDTQYF
>TRBV11-3|TRBJ1-2|.|.
TGTGCCGGCAGCCCCGCAGGGGAATATGGCTACACCTTC
CAGSPAGEYGYTF
>TRBV5-4|TRBJ2-1|.|.
TGTGCCAGCAGCTTCGGGGTAGAGCAGTTCTTC
CASSFGVEQFF
>TRBV11-3|TRBJ1-2|.|.
TGTGCCAGCAGCTTGTTTACCGTTGGCTACACCTTC
CASSLFTVGYTF
>TRBV11-3|TRBJ1-2|.|few
TGTGCCAGCAGCTCCGGGACATTCGATGGCTACACCTTC
CASSSGTFDGYTF
>TRBV9|TRBJ2-7|.|.
TGTGCCAGCAGCCGGGAACCGGGACCTGCGCCCTACGAGCAGTACTTC
CASSREPGPAPYEQYF
>TRBV9|TRBJ2-2|.|.
TGTGCCAGCAGCGTAGTGGGCACAGGGACCGGGGAGCTGTTTTTT
CASSVVGTGTGELFF
>TRBV4-1|TRBJ2-3|.|.
TGCGCCAGCAGCCAAGAGGGTGGCGGGGATACGCAGTATTTT
CASSQEGGGDTQYF
>TRBV7-2|TRBJ1-2|TRBD1|.
TGTGCCAGCAGCTTCACTACCGGGACAGGGAATGGCTACACCTTC
CASSFTTGTGNGYTF
>TRBV11-3|TRBJ1-3|.|.
TGTGCCAGCAGCCCAACGGGCCTCTCTGGAAACACCATATATTTT
CASSPTGLSGNTIYF
>TRBV27|TRBJ2-7|.|.
TGTGCCAGCAGTCCCCCTAAGGGAAGCGCAATCTACGAGCAGTACTTC
CASSPPKGSAIYEQYF
>TRBV15|TRBJ2-3|.|.
TGTGCCACCAGCAGAGATGGGTATTCGGGGGACCCAAAAGATACGCAGTATTTT
CATSRDGYSGDPKDTQYF
>TRBV7-9|TRBJ1-1|.|few
TGTGCCAGCAGCTCGGACATTATGAACACTGAAGCTTTCTTT
CASSSDIMNTEAFF
>TRBV6-1|TRBJ1-3|.|.
TGTGCCAGCAGTGACCACGGAAACACCATATATTTT
CASSDHGNTIYF
>TRBV29-1|TRBJ2-1|.|.
TGCAGCGTTCCTACGTACAATGAGCAGTTCTTC
CSVPTYNEQFF
>TRBV5-1|TRBJ2-3|TRBD2|.
TGCGCCAGCAGCTTGGGACTAGCGGATAGCACAGATACGCAGTATTTT
CASSLGLADSTDTQYF
>TRBV5-6|TRBJ2-7|TRBD2|.
TGTGCCAGCATCCGCCGGGGGGTAGGCTACGAGCAGTACTTC
CASIRRGVGYEQYF
>TRBV19|TRBJ1-2|.|.
TGTGCCAGTAGTATGGACAGAAGTTCTTGGGGCTACACCTTC
CASSMDRSSWGYTF
>TRBV7-2|TRBJ2-1|TRBD2|.
TGTGCCAGCAGCTTAGGAGAGGGACTAGTCTACAATGAGCAGTTCTTC
CASSLGEGLVYNEQFF
>TRBV7-2|TRBJ2-1|.|.
TGTGCCAGCAGCCCCGGAACGGGGGCTTATGAGCAGTTCTTC
CASSPGTGAYEQFF
>TRBV2|TRBJ1-1|.|.
TGTGCCAGCATAAAAGGCAGGGGAAGCACTGAAGCTTTCTTT
CASIKGRGSTEAFF
>TRBV7-2|TRBJ1-6|.|.
TGTGCCAGCAGCAACCTGGGGAGGGTCGGCTCCTATAATTCACCCCTCCACTTT
CASSNLGRVGSYNSPLHF
>TRBV30|TRBJ2-7|.|.
TGTGCCTGGAAAGTCTTATACGAGCAGTACTTC
CAWKVLYEQYF
>TRBV18|TRBJ2-1|.|.
TGTGCCAGCTCACCAAAAACAGCCGCCAGTGAGCAGTTCTTC
CASSPKTAASEQFF
>TRBV9|TRBJ2-5|.|once
TGTGCCAGCAGCCCACGGGACTTCCAAGAGACCCAGTACTTC
CASSPRDFQETQYF
>TRBV18|TRBJ1-1|.|once
TGTGCCAGCTCACACCGGACAGAAATGAACACTGAAGCTTTCTTT
CASSHRTEMNTEAFF
>TRBV11-3|TRBJ1-1|TRBD1|.
TGTGCCAGCAGCAAGGGTCCGGGACAGGGGATGGTCAACACTGAAGCTTTCTTT
CASSKGPGQGMVNTEAFF
>TRBV5-4|TRBJ1-2|TRBD1|.
TGTGCCAGCAGCTTACCAGGGGGCGACTATGGCTACACCTTC
CASSLPGGDYGYTF
>TRBV6-4|TRBJ2-3|TRBD1|.
TGTGCCAGCAGTGCGGGGACAGGGCCCACAGATACGCAGTATTTT
CASSAGTGPTDTQYF
>TRBV5-1|TRBJ1-1|.|.
TGCGCCAGCAGCTTGGAGAGGGTCTGGGACACTGAAGCTTTCTTT
CASSLERVWDTEAFF
>TRBV4-3|TRBJ1-5|TRBD1|.
TGCGCCAGCAGCCAGGATACAGGGGGCGGGCAGCCCCAGCATTTT
CASSQDTGGGQPQHF
>TRBV7-9|TRBJ2-7|TRBD1|.
TGTGCCAGCAGCGCGACAGGGGGATCCTACGAGCAGTACTTC
CASSATGGSYEQYF
>TRBV19|TRBJ2-7|.|.
TGTGCCAGTAGTCCAAAGACAGAATCCTACGAGCAGTACTTC
CASSPKTESYEQYF
>TRBV7-8|TRBJ2-7|.|.
TGTGCCAGCAGCTTAGGGATAATCGGGAACACCTACGAGCAGTACTTC
CASSLGIIGNTYEQYF
>TRBV19|TRBJ2-7|.|once
TGTGCCAGTAGTATGGGGGGCTCCGAGCAGTACTTC
CASSMGGSEQYF
>TRBV5-1|TRBJ1-1|.|.
TGCGCCAGCAGCTTGTTCGGGACTGAGACTAAAGCTTTCTTT
CASSLFGTETKAFF
>TRBV12-5|TRBJ2-6|TRBD1|.
TGTGCTAGTGGTTTGGGGGACAGGGTTCCTTTTGGGGCCAACGTCCTGACTTTC
CASGLGDRVPFGANVLTF
>TRBV11-2|TRBJ1-3|.|.
TGTGCCAGCAGCTTAGATCCCGGAAACACCATATATTTT
CASSLDPGNTIYF
>TRBV5-1|TRBJ2-1|TRBD1|.
TGCGCCAGCAGCTTGGTGACAGGGGAAGGTGGGTACAATGAGCAGTTCTTC
CASSLVTGEGGYNEQFF
>TRBV11-3|TRBJ2-5|.|.
TGTGCCAGCAGCTTAGTTTTGTGGGGTGGGGAGACCCAGTACTTC
CASSLVLWGGETQYF
>TRBV9|TRBJ2-5|.|.
TGTGCCAGCAGCCCCCCCTTTGAGCGGGCCAACCCCATGGGTGGTACCCAGTACTTC
CASSPPFERANPMGGTQYF